This TCR beta chain came from a study of T cells after yellow fever vaccination. General observations from the study: Within FACS-sorted repertoires, abundant clonotypes contaminating from the bulk population could be present.

Losses at the gene ends were 5 bases for V and 15 bases for J; bases not matched to a gene: 6. This CDR3 region has 12 residues. The V gene's germline CDR1 is SGHVS and CDR2 FNYEAQ. About this clonotype itself: The target antigen is unknown.

TCRdb processed the 5' RACE reads anew with MiXCR; each CDR3 protein has one entry. The sample shows more than 300,000 distinct CDR3 sequences, 6.8% of them seen only once. The origin of this receptor is a man aged 18-30 years who received the YFV17D yellow fever vaccine. Sequencing used PBMCs, obtained roughly seven weeks after the first yellow fever vaccination. The chain recombines TRBV7-6 with TRBJ2-3; 12 bases align to TRBD1. CDR3 amino acids: CASSHPGQGAYF. DNA for the CDR3: TGTGCCAGCAGCCATCCGGGACAGGGGGCTTATTTT.